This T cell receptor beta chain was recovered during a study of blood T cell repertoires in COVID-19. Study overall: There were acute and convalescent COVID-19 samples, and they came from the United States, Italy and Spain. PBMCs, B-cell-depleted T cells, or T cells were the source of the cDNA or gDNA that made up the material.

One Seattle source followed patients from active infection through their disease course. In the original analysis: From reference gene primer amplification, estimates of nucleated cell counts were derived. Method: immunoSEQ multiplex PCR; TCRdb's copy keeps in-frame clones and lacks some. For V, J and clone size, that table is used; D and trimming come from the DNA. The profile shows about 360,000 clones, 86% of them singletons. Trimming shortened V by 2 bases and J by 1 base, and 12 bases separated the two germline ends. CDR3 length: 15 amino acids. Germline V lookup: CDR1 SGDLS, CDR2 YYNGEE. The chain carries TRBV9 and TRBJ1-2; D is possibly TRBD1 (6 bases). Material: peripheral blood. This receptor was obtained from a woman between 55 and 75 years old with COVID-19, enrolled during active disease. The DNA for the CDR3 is TGTGCCAGCAGCGTGGACAGCTCCGTTAACTATGGCTACACCTTC. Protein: CASSVDSSVNYGYTF.